The 31 T cell receptor beta chains presented below share a single source sample, sequenced in a study of technical replicates of blood from a few donors. Clones were sequenced by immunoSEQ multiplex PCR, and TCRdb holds only the in-frame ones, with some missing. The data show nearly 70,000 clones, roughly 93% seen once. Sequencing input: T cells isolated from PBMCs. Receptors originate from a human donor in good health.

CDR3 bases: TGTGCCAGCACGAGGGGGAGTGGGTACACAGATACGCAGTATTTT. Translated: CASTRGSGYTDTQYF. The chain carries TRBV11-2 and TRBJ2-3, with D tentatively TRBD1 (6 bases). The CDR3 runs 15 residues. Between the trimmed V and J ends, which lost 7 bases and 2 bases, there was a span of 16 bases. CDR1 SGHAT and CDR2 FQNNGV come from the germline V gene.

The gene calls are TRBV25-1 and TRBJ1-4; 9 bases fit TRBD1. Germline loops: CDR1 MGHDK, CDR2 SYGVNS. The CDR3 runs 15 residues. Trimming took 7 bases from V and 7 from J; bases not matched to a gene: 10. CDR3 nucleotides: TGTGCCAGCACCCAAACGGGACAGGGCGGTGAAAAACTGTTTTTT. This encodes CASTQTGQGGEKLFF. Together with reference TRBV25-1 and TRBJ1-4, the CDR3 gives the full variable domain: EADIYQTPRYLVIGTGKKITLECSQTMGHDKMYWYQQDPGMELHLIHYSYGVNSTEKGDLSSESTVSRIRTEHFPLTLESARPSHTSQYLCASTQTGQGGEKLFFGSGTQLSVL.

V usage is TRBV11-2 and J usage is TRBJ1-2; D might be TRBD1 (5 bases). The germline V gene encodes CDR1 SGHAT and CDR2 FQNNGV. V lost 1 base, J lost 8 bases, and 11 bases lay in between. The CDR3 is made up of 13 amino acids. CDR3 sequence: CASSLVGGEGYTF. The CDR3 DNA reads as TGTGCCAGCAGCTTAGTTGGAGGGGAAGGCTACACCTTC.

This clone has just one count. The V call is TRBV15, the J call TRBJ1-4; possibly TRBD1 for D (5 bases). The V end was cut by 5 bases, the J end by 5 bases, with 12 bases between. This CDR3 contains 14 residues. Germline-derived CDR1 and CDR2 are LNHNV and YYDKDF (reference sequence). CDR3: CATSPRDLNEKLFF. CDR3 coding DNA: TGTGCCACCAGCCCGCGGGACCTAAATGAAAAACTGTTTTTT.

This chain joins TRBV18 and TRBJ1-2, with TRBD1 matching over 8 bases. This CDR3 is built from 16 residues. Germline loops: CDR1 KGHSH, CDR2 LQKENI. J was trimmed by 5 bases and V by 1 base; bases with no gene match: 9. The CDR3 loop reads CASSPLYETGVYGYTF. The CDR3 DNA follows: TGTGCCAGCTCACCACTTTACGAGACAGGGGTTTATGGCTACACCTTC.

This chain links TRBV5-1 with TRBJ1-1; D not resolved. Trimming cost V 4 bases and J 1 base, with 8 bases left between them. The germline V gene has CDR1 SGHRS and CDR2 YFSETQ. The CDR3 consists of 13 residues. CDR3 DNA: TGCGCCAGCAGCGTACTCGGGAACACTGAAGCTTTCTTT. It yields the protein CASSVLGNTEAFF.

V is TRBV10-3 and J is TRBJ2-7, with D possibly matching TRBD2 (5 bases). The CDR3 runs to 16 residues. CDR1 ENHRY and CDR2 SYGVKD come from the germline V gene. Trimming left V 0 bases short and J 1 base short, with 13 bases between. CDR3: CAISESKSGGSYEQYF. CDR3 coding DNA: TGTGCCATCAGTGAGTCGAAGAGCGGCGGATCCTACGAGCAGTACTTC.

This clone was recorded a few times. The rearrangement joins TRBV30 to TRBJ1-1; 11 nucleotides agree with TRBD1. V lost 1 base to trimming and J lost 2 bases; unmatched junction nucleotides: 3. The CDR3 is 15 amino acids. Germline values: CDR1 GTSNPN, CDR2 SVGIG (reference sequence). The CDR3: CAWSGDRGENTEAFF. In DNA, the CDR3 is TGTGCCTGGAGTGGGGACAGGGGGGAAAACACTGAAGCTTTCTTT.

The J gene is TRBJ1-3, the V gene TRBV15; 7 nucleotides agree with TRBD1. The germline CDR1 and CDR2 sequences are LNHNV and YYDKDF (reference sequence). Unmatched junction bases numbered 16, after V lost 6 bases and J lost 8 bases. This CDR3 contains 16 residues. In DNA form, the CDR3 reads TGTGCCACCAGGTTTGGAGGGGGCACGGGGACCGACACCATATATTTT. Its translation: CATRFGGGTGTDTIYF. Filled out from reference TRBV15 and TRBJ1-3, the complete variable domain reads DAMVIQNPRYQVTQFGKPVTLSCSQTLNHNVMYWYQQKSSQAPKLLFHYYDKDFNNEADTPDNFQSRRPNTSFCFLDIRSPGLGDTAMYLCATRFGGGTGTDTIYFGEGSWLTVV.

This CDR3 reads CAWSPTSGYQETQYF. The CDR3 DNA sequence: TGTGCCTGGAGTCCGACTAGCGGGTACCAAGAGACCCAGTACTTC. The chain couples TRBV30 to TRBJ2-5; TRBD2 agrees at 10 bases. This CDR3 spans 15 amino acids. Germline values: CDR1 GTSNPN, CDR2 SVGIG (reference sequence). The trim removed 2 bases at V and 0 bases at J, leaving 3 bases unmatched.

The chain combines TRBV5-4 with TRBJ2-3, with D tentatively TRBD2 (5 bases). Trimming left V 0 bases short and J 4 bases short, with 15 bases between. Germline values: CDR1 SGHNT, CDR2 YYREEE (reference sequence). The CDR3 contains 16 residues. The DNA for the CDR3 is TGTGCCAGCAGCTTGGGGGCAGGTTTGAGGGCAGATACGCAGTATTTT. Translated: CASSLGAGLRADTQYF.

The rearrangement joins TRBV28 to TRBJ1-1; 7 bases map to TRBD1. Losses at the gene ends were 1 base for V and 3 bases for J; bases not matched to a gene: 5. Germline CDR1 is MDHEN and CDR2 is SYDVKM. There are 15 residues in the CDR3. The chain's CDR3 is CASSLLTGSYTEAFF. CDR3 coding DNA: TGTGCCAGCAGTTTATTGACAGGGTCATACACTGAAGCTTTCTTT.

V gene TRBV9 combines with J gene TRBJ2-1; D is perhaps TRBD2 (6 bases). CDR1 and CDR2 from the germline V gene are SGDLS and YYNGEE. CDR3 length: 15 residues. V was trimmed by 3 bases and J by 5 bases, leaving 15 bases between them. CDR3 in amino acids: CASSGGLLANNEQFF. DNA of the CDR3: TGTGCCAGCAGCGGAGGACTACTAGCAAACAATGAGCAGTTCTTC.

This clone was recorded only once. The chain is built from TRBV7-2 and TRBJ2-3; 12 bases line up with TRBD2. Trimming at V came to 5 bases and at J to 5 bases, leaving 11 bases not matched to a gene. This CDR3 is built from 17 residues. Germline V gene lookup returns CDR1 SGHTA and CDR2 FQGNSA. The DNA for the CDR3 is TGTGCCAGCAGCGTAAGACTAGCGGGAGCCGAGGAAGATACGCAGTATTTT. This translates into CASSVRLAGAEEDTQYF.

The gene calls are TRBV5-5 and TRBJ1-2, with no clear D. The CDR3 extends over 13 amino acids. V lost 5 bases to trimming and J lost 2 bases, with 10 bases between them. CDR1 is SGHKS and CDR2 is YYEKEE in the germline V gene (reference sequence). CDR3 in DNA: TGTGCCAGCAGGCCCTCAGTCAACTATGGCTACACCTTC. Amino acids: CASRPSVNYGYTF.

The chain uses TRBV7-2 and TRBJ2-1; TRBD2 matches at 11 bases. This CDR3 has 15 amino acids. Germline V gene lookup returns CDR1 SGHTA and CDR2 FQGNSA. J was trimmed by 5 bases and V by 5 bases; bases with no gene match: 5. Here the CDR3 reads CASSRPGLADNEQFF. As DNA, the CDR3 is TGTGCCAGCAGCCGGCCGGGACTAGCGGACAATGAGCAGTTCTTC.

DNA of the CDR3: TGTGCCAGCTCACCTTATTCGGGATTAGCGGGAGTTGCAGATACGCAGTATTTT. Translation gives CASSPYSGLAGVADTQYF. The chain uses TRBV18 and TRBJ2-3; 9 bases map to TRBD2. The J segment lost 4 bases and the V segment lost 3 bases, leaving 14 bases of the junction unmatched. The CDR3 loop spans 18 amino acids. Germline loops: CDR1 KGHSH, CDR2 LQKENI.

This clone was seen a few times. The V and J genes are TRBV12-5 and TRBJ1-1; D gene unclear. The CDR3 spans 14 residues. With 7 bases removed from V and 3 bases from J, the gap between germline ends came to 15 bases. CDR1 is LGHNT, CDR2 FRNRAP, per germline. CDR3 protein: CASASRVEDTEAFF. DNA of the CDR3: TGTGCTAGTGCCTCCCGAGTGGAGGACACTGAAGCTTTCTTT.

The J gene is TRBJ1-1, the V gene TRBV19; 11 bases align to TRBD1. Germline V gene data show CDR1 as LNHDA and CDR2 as SQIVND (reference sequence). The ends lost 7 bases at V and 1 base at J; junction bases unmatched: 5. The CDR3 contains 15 residues. The CDR3 DNA follows: TGTGCCAGTATTAAGGACAGGGGGCCGAACACTGAAGCTTTCTTT. Encoded protein: CASIKDRGPNTEAFF.

The J gene is TRBJ2-7, the V gene TRBV11-2, with TRBD2 as a possible D gene (6 bases). The germline gives CDR1 SGHAT, CDR2 FQNNGV. The CDR3 has 14 residues. The V gene lost 5 bases and the J gene lost 0 bases, with 11 bases spanning the gap. The CDR3 sequence: CASSPTRDSYEQYF. The CDR3 DNA is TGTGCCAGCAGCCCGACTAGGGACTCCTACGAGCAGTACTTC. Filled out from reference TRBV11-2 and TRBJ2-7, the complete variable domain reads EAGVAQSPRYKIIEKRQSVAFWCNPISGHATLYWYQQILGQGPKLLIQFQNNGVVDDSQLPKDRFSAERLKGVDSTLKIQPAKLEDSAVYLCASSPTRDSYEQYFGPGTRLTVT.

This chain connects TRBV10-2 to TRBJ2-1; TRBD2 aligns across 8 bases. Germline trimming cut 3 bases from V and 3 bases from J; bases unmatched to any gene: 4. The CDR3 consists of 15 residues. In germline, CDR1 is WSHSY, CDR2 SAAADI. The CDR3 sequence: CASSENSGNYNEQFF. CDR3 DNA sequence: TGCGCCAGCAGTGAAAATAGCGGGAACTACAATGAGCAGTTCTTC.

This sequence joins TRBV11-3 and TRBJ2-1; 11 positions agree with TRBD2. This CDR3 contains 16 residues. Germline V gives CDR1 SGHNT, CDR2 YENEEA. J gave up 3 bases and V 5 bases, and 6 bases lay outside the gene matches. This CDR3 reads CASSPTSGIGYNEQFF. In DNA form, the CDR3 reads TGTGCCAGCAGCCCGACTAGCGGGATCGGCTACAATGAGCAGTTCTTC.

This rearrangement joins TRBV6-5 to TRBJ2-5; 9 bases match TRBD1. The trim removed 4 bases at V and 4 bases at J, leaving 4 bases unmatched. Germline CDR1 is MNHEY and CDR2 is SVGAGI. There are 14 residues in the CDR3. The CDR3 DNA follows: TGTGCCAGCAGTTCCGGACAGGGGATAGAGACCCAGTACTTC. Its protein product is CASSSGQGIETQYF.

The V and J genes are TRBV9 and TRBJ2-7, with D perhaps matching TRBD1 (6 bases). Trimming left V 4 bases short and J 0 bases short, with 8 bases between. This CDR3 is 13 amino acids long. Germline assignment: CDR1 SGDLS and CDR2 YYNGEE. DNA for the CDR3: TGTGCCAGCAGCTCGGACAGCTCCTACGAGCAGTACTTC. Translated, it gives CASSSDSSYEQYF.

The chain couples TRBV6-1 to TRBJ2-7, with no clear D. Trimming left V 3 bases short and J 1 base short, with 4 bases between. Germline V gives CDR1 MNHNS, CDR2 SASEGT. The CDR3 covers 12 residues. The CDR3: CASSETSYEQYF. The DNA for the CDR3 is TGTGCCAGCAGTGAGACTTCCTACGAGCAGTACTTC.

V usage is TRBV6-5 and J usage is TRBJ2-7; TRBD1 matches 7 bases. The CDR3 loop spans 13 amino acids. Germline CDR1 reads MNHEY; CDR2 reads SVGAGI. V lost 6 bases and J lost 4; bases outside the gene matches: 6. The CDR3 here is CASRITGAYEQYF. The CDR3 region has the DNA TGTGCCAGCAGGATAACAGGGGCGTACGAGCAGTACTTC.

The genes are TRBV4-3 and TRBJ1-3; D gene ambiguous. The CDR3 is 16 amino acids. V dropped 3 bases and J dropped 0 bases, with 12 bases sitting between them. The germline CDR1 and CDR2 sequences are LGHNA and YSLEER. The CDR3 loop is CASSQYLRDSGNTIYF. The DNA for the CDR3 is TGCGCCAGCAGCCAGTATCTCCGCGACTCTGGAAACACCATATATTTT.

This clone showed up just once. The gene calls are TRBV5-4 and TRBJ1-2; D unclear. Trimming pared 4 bases from V and 1 base from J, leaving 20 bases between. This CDR3 is 17 amino acids long. The V gene's germline CDR1 is SGHNT and CDR2 YYREEE (reference sequence). CDR3 sequence reads: CASSPDGKWAYNYGYTF. CDR3 nucleotide sequence: TGTGCCAGCAGCCCGGACGGGAAGTGGGCTTATAACTATGGCTACACCTTC. Full variable domain (rest looked up from reference TRBV5-4 and TRBJ1-2): ETGVTQSPTHLIKTRGQQVTLRCSSQSGHNTVSWYQQALGQGPQFIFQYYREEENGRGNFPPRFSGLQFPNYSSELNVNALELDDSALYLCASSPDGKWAYNYGYTFGSGTRLTVV.

CDR3 nucleotide sequence: TGCGCCAGCAGCCAAGGCCTAGCGGATCACAATGAGCAGTTCTTC. Amino acids: CASSQGLADHNEQFF. The chain carries TRBV4-1 and TRBJ2-1; TRBD2 matches 7 bases. Looked up from germline, CDR1 is MGHRA and CDR2 is YSYEKL. V was pared by 1 base and J by 5 bases, with 5 bases of the junction left unmatched. The CDR3 has 15 residues.

This clone appeared a single time. The chain joins TRBV7-6 to TRBJ1-5; D unresolved. V was shortened by 4 bases and J by 2 bases, with 3 bases between the two germline ends. Germline V lookup: CDR1 SGHVS, CDR2 FNYEAQ. This CDR3 is built from 12 residues. DNA for the CDR3: TGTGCCAGCAGCTCGGGCAATCAGCCCCAGCATTTT. It yields the protein CASSSGNQPQHF.

This clone was seen only a few times. V gene TRBV6-1 combines with J gene TRBJ1-2, with TRBD1 as a possible D gene (6 bases). Germline V gene lookup returns CDR1 MNHNS and CDR2 SASEGT. V lost 8 bases and J 4 bases, leaving 14 bases between the germline ends. This CDR3 has 13 amino acids. The CDR3 protein is CASYGGGIYGYTF. The CDR3 coding sequence is TGTGCCAGCTATGGGGGCGGTATCTATGGCTACACCTTC.